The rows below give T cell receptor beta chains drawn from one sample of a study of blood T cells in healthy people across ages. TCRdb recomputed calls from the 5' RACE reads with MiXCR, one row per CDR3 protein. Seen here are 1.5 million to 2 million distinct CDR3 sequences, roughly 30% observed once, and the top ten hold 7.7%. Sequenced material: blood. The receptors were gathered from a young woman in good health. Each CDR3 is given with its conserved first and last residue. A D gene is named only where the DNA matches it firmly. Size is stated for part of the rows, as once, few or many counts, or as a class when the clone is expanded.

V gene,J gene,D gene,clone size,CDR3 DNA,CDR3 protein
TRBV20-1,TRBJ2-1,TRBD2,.,TGCAGGGCTGCGGGGACTAGCGGACCTAATGAGCAGTTCTTC,CRAAGTSGPNEQFF
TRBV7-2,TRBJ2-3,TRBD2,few,TGTGCCAGCAGCCGACAGTTTTTAGCGGGCTCCAGCACAGATACGCAGTATTTT,CASSRQFLAGSSTDTQYF
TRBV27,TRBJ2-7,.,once,TGTGCCAGCAGTCAGTTTACTAGGGGTGACGAGCAGTACTTC,CASSQFTRGDEQYF
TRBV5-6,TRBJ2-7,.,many,TGTGCCAGCAGCTTGTGGATGGACGGCCCCTACGAGCAGTACTTC,CASSLWMDGPYEQYF
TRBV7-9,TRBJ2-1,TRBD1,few,TGTGCCAGCAGCTTACCGGGACAGCATTACAATGAGCAGTTCTTC,CASSLPGQHYNEQFF
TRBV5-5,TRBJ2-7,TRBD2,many,TGTGCCAGCAGCTGGAGCCCTAGCGGGACGTACGAGCAGTACTTC,CASSWSPSGTYEQYF
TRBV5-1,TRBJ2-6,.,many,TGCGCCAGCAGCTTGGACGCCGGTCAGGGGGCCAACGTCCTGACTTTC,CASSLDAGQGANVLTF
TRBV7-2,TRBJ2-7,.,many,TGTGCCAGCACCGGACGGACCGTAAGCTCCTACGAGCAGTACTTC,CASTGRTVSSYEQYF
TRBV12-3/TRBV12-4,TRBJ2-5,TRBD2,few,TGTGCCAGCAGGCCGACTAGCGGGGTTGAGACCCAGTACTTC,CASRPTSGVETQYF
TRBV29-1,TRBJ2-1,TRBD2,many,TGCAGCGTTGAAGGGAGGACTAGCCTCGTAGGTGAGCAGTTCTTC,CSVEGRTSLVGEQFF
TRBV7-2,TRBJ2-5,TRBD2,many,TGTGCCAGCAGCCGAGGGGTAGCGGGAGGAGAGACCCAGTACTTC,CASSRGVAGGETQYF
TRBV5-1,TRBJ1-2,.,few,TGCGCCAGCAGTTTCATGCAAGGTCCCACCTATGGCTACACCTTC,CASSFMQGPTYGYTF
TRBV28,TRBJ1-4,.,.,TGTGCCGGCAAAAACCAGGACCATGAAAAACTGTTTTTT,CAGKNQDHEKLFF
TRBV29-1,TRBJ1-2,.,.,TGCAGCGTTGAAATGGGGACAAGCGGCTATGGCTACACCTTC,CSVEMGTSGYGYTF
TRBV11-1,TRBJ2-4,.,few,TGTGCCAGCAACTCCGCGGTGGGGGCTGGAGAAATGCTAGCCAAAAACATTCAGTACTTC,CASNSAVGAGEMLAKNIQYF
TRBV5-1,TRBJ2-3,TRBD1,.,TGCGCCAGCAGCGCAGGTAGACTCGGACAGGGGATTTTTGATACGCAGTATTTT,CASSAGRLGQGIFDTQYF
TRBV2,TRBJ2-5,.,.,TGTGCCAGCACCGGACAATGGGAGACCCAGTACTTC,CASTGQWETQYF
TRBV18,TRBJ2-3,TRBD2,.,TGTGCCAGCTCACCCTACCCAACTAGCGGGGGTAGCACAGATACGCAGTATTTT,CASSPYPTSGGSTDTQYF
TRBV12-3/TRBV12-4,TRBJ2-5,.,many,TGTGCCAGCAGTCCCCATGGAGCGGAGACCCAGTACTTC,CASSPHGAETQYF
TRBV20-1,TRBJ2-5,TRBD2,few,TGCAGTGCTAGCCCTTGGAGCGGGGGGGCTCAAGAGACCCAGTACTTC,CSASPWSGGAQETQYF
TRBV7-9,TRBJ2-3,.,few,TGTGCCAGCAGCCCCTGGATTGGGGGTGGGGATAATACGCAGTATTTT,CASSPWIGGGDNTQYF
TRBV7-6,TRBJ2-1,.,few,TGTGCCAGCAGCCTGCTTGGGGCAGGTTACAATGAGCAGTTCTTC,CASSLLGAGYNEQFF
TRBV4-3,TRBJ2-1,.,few,TGCGCCAGCAGCCCAAACAGGGGAGGGGCTTGGGTCGAGCAGTTCTTC,CASSPNRGGAWVEQFF
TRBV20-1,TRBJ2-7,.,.,TGCAGTGCTAGAGATAGGTTGGGCTACGAGCAGTACTTC,CSARDRLGYEQYF
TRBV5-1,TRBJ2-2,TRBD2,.,TGCGCCAGCAGCTTGTCCGGGACTAGTAACACCGGGGAGCTGTTTTTT,CASSLSGTSNTGELFF
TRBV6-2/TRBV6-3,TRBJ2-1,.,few,TGTGCCAGCAGTTCCCCGGGGCTACACTCCTACAATGAGCAGTTCTTC,CASSSPGLHSYNEQFF
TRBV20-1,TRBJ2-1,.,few,TGCAGTGCTAGCCCCGAGGGAGCGGACAATGAGCAGTTCTTC,CSASPEGADNEQFF
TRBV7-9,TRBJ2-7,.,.,TGTGCCAGCAGCTTAGCTAATTCTGAGCAGTACTTC,CASSLANSEQYF
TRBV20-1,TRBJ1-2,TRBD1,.,TGCAGTGGTAGAGGACAGGGGAGCGGCTACACCTTC,CSGRGQGSGYTF
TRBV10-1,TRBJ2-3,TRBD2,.,TGCGCCGGCAGTGAGGTAGCGGGAGGACGGGCAGATACGCAGTATTTT,CAGSEVAGGRADTQYF
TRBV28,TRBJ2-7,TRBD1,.,TGTGCCAGCAGTGTATGGGCGGGACAGGTTCCCGAGCAGTACTTC,CASSVWAGQVPEQYF
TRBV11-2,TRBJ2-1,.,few,TGTGTCAGCAGCTCGTTGGCGGGGTACACTGAGCAGTTCTTC,CVSSSLAGYTEQFF
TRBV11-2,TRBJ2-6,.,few,TGTGCCAGCAGTGCACACCGGGATAGGGCCAACGTCCTGACTTTC,CASSAHRDRANVLTF
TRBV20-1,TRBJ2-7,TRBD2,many,TGCAGTGTTACTGATTGGGGACTAGCGGGGCTGGACGAGCAGTACTTC,CSVTDWGLAGLDEQYF
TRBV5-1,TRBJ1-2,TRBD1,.,TGCGCCAGCAGCTTGCAGGGGGACTATGACTACACCTTC,CASSLQGDYDYTF
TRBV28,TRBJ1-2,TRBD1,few,TGTGCCAGCAGTTTATATAGGGGGACAGGTCCCCAAGATGGCTACACCTTC,CASSLYRGTGPQDGYTF
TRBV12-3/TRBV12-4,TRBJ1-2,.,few,TGTGCCATCACGAGATCAACCGTCTATGGCTACACCTTC,CAITRSTVYGYTF
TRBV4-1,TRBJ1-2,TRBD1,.,TGCGCCAGCAGCCAACCGGGACAGGCCCTCGGTGGCTACACCTTC,CASSQPGQALGGYTF
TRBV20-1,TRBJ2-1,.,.,TGCAGTGCTAGAAACGGACAGTCTCGAAATGAGCAGTTCTTC,CSARNGQSRNEQFF
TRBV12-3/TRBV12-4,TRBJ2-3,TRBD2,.,TGTGCCAGCGCTGGGAGCGGGAGCGCAGATACGCAGTATTTT,CASAGSGSADTQYF
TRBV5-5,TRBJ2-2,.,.,TGTGCCAGCAGTTTACTGACGGTCGCGAACACCGGGGAGCTGTTTTTT,CASSLLTVANTGELFF
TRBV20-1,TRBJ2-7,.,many,TGCAGTGCTAGAGCGCCTGGGGTTTCCTACGAGCAGTACTTC,CSARAPGVSYEQYF
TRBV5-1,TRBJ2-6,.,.,TGCGCCAGCAGCTTATCTCGATCGGGGATTTGGGACTCTGGGGCCAACGTCCTGACTTTC,CASSLSRSGIWDSGANVLTF
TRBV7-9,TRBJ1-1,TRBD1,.,TGTGCCAGCAGCGGCAGGGGGCTCGGGACTGAAGCTTTCTTT,CASSGRGLGTEAFF
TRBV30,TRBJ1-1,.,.,TGTGCCTGGAGTGTACGAGTCTTTGAAGCTTTCTTT,CAWSVRVFEAFF
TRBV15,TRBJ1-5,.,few,TGTGCCACCAGCCAACCTCCGACAGGTCGCAATCAGCCCCAGCATTTT,CATSQPPTGRNQPQHF
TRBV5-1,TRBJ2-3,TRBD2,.,TGCGCCAGCAGCTATCTACTAGCGGCAAGCACAGATACGCAGTATTTT,CASSYLLAASTDTQYF
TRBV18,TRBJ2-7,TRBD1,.,TGTGCCAGCTCACCGCTTGGACAGGGGCCCTACGAGCAGTACTTC,CASSPLGQGPYEQYF
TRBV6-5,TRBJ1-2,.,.,TGTGCCAGCAGTTACGAGGCGTCGGGGGCTGGGTATGGCTACACCTTC,CASSYEASGAGYGYTF
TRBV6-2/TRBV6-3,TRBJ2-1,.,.,TGTGCCAGCACCAAGGGCCTGGGTCCCGATGAGCAGTTCTTC,CASTKGLGPDEQFF
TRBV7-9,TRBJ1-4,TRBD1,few,TGTGCCAGCCAGTCGGGGACAGGGGCGTTTGGGAATGAAAAACTGTTTTTT,CASQSGTGAFGNEKLFF
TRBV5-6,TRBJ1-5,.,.,TGTGCCAGCAGCTTTCAACGGCGCAATCAGCTCCAGCATTTT,CASSFQRRNQLQHF
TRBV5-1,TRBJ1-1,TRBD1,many,TGTGCCAGCAGTTTCTCAGGGGGGAACACTGAAGCTTTCTTT,CASSFSGGNTEAFF
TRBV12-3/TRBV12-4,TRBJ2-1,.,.,TGTGCCAGCAGACTGACTGCGAGCTCCTACAATGAGCAGTTCTTC,CASRLTASSYNEQFF
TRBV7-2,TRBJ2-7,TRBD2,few,TGTGCCAGCAGTACCTCAGCGGGGCGAGAGCAGTACTTC,CASSTSAGREQYF
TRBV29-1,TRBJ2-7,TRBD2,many,TGCAGCGTTGCCTCTAGCGGGGGCGCCTACGAGCAGTACTTC,CSVASSGGAYEQYF
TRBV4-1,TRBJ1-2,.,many,TGCGCCAGCAGCCAACCCTTAGGGGGTCGCGGCTACACCTTC,CASSQPLGGRGYTF
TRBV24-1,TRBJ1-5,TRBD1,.,TGTGCCACCAGTGATGGACAGGGGGCGGGTCAGCCCCAGCATTTT,CATSDGQGAGQPQHF
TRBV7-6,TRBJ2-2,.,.,TGTGCCAGCAGCTTACGAGGGGGGTCCACCGGGGAGCTGTTTTTT,CASSLRGGSTGELFF